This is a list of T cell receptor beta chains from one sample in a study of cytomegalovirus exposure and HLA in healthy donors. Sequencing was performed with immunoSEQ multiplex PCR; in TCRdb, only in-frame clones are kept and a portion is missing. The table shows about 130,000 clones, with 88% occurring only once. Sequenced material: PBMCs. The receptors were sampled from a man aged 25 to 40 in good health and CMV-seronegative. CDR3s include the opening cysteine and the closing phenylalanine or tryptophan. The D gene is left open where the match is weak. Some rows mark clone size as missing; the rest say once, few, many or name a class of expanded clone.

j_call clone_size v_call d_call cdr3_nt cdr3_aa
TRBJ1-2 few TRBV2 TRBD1 TGTGCCAGCAATCTACAGGGGGCATATGGCTACACCTTC CASNLQGAYGYTF
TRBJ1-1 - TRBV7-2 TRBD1 TGTGCCAGCAGCTTAATAACAGGGGTGGAAACTGAAGCTTTCTTT CASSLITGVETEAFF
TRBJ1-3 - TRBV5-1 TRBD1 TGCGCCAGCAGCTCGAGAGGGACAGGGACCAATGGAAACACCATATATTTT CASSSRGTGTNGNTIYF
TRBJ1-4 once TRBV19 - TGTGCCAGTAGTCTAAGACAGCCCAATGAAAAACTGTTTTTT CASSLRQPNEKLFF
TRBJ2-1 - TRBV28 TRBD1 TGTGCCAGCAGTCTGGCCGGGACAGGGTGGTTCTTC CASSLAGTGWFF
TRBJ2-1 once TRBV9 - TGTGCCAGCAGCGTAGAGGGGGAGTGGTATGAGCAGTTCTTC CASSVEGEWYEQFF
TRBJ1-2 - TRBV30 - TGTGCCTGGAGTGTGGCAGGGGAAGGAGGCTACACCTTC CAWSVAGEGGYTF
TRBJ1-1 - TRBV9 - TGTGCCAGCAGCCGATGGGGGGAGGTAGCTTTCTTT CASSRWGEVAFF
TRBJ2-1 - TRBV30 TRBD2 TGTGCCTGGGCCCTAGCGGGATCCTACAATGAGCAGTTCTTC CAWALAGSYNEQFF
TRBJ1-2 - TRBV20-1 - TGCAGTGCTAGAGATCGGGACACCGGCACCTTC CSARDRDTGTF
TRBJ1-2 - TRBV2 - TGTGCCAGCACGGACGGACAGTTCTATGGCTACACCTTC CASTDGQFYGYTF
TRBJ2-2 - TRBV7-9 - TGTGCCAGCAGCCATCTATACCCCACGAACACCGGGGAGCTGTTTTTT CASSHLYPTNTGELFF
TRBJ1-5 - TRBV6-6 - TGTGCCAGCAGTGGAGTGCTCAAACCTAATCAGCCCCAGCATTTT CASSGVLKPNQPQHF
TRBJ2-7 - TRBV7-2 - TGTGCCAGCAGCTTCGCCTATATAGCGGAGGTGGGGTCCTACGAGCAGTACTTC CASSFAYIAEVGSYEQYF
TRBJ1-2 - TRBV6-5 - TGTGCCAGCAGGCCAACAGGAAACTATGGCTACACCTTC CASRPTGNYGYTF